Below, one T cell receptor (beta chain) is given with its context. What it binds is unknown. TCRdb redid the calling of the reads with MiXCR, one entry per CDR3 protein. The sample records almost 500,000 distinct CDR3 sequences, about 10% being singletons. The CDR3 consists of 15 residues. CDR1 SGHAT and CDR2 FQNNGV come from the germline V gene. Deletions cut 5 bases from V and 7 bases from J, with 20 bases between. This sample was taken from a study of T cell repertoires in cytomegalovirus infection. Study summary: TCR beta signatures that were public indicated CMV infection and matching HLA type.

Findings and caveats of the study: Ex vivo, HLA-C-restricted CMV-specific TCR beta clonotypes prevailed over the rest of the response. Summed public TCR beta family frequency identified CMV carriers bearing the relevant HLA.

V usage is TRBV11-2 and J usage is TRBJ1-2, with D hard to call. The sequencing sample was made of PBMCs. The receptor was isolated from a human donor in good health (CMV status not recorded). Some clones in this sample may be carry-over from other donors' samples. The DNA of the CDR3 is TGTGCCAGCAGCGAGGCAGGTATCCGCGTCGGTGGCTACACCTTC. It specifies CASSEAGIRVGGYTF.